This T cell receptor (beta chain) was profiled in a study of blood T cell repertoires in COVID-19. In the study overall: From the United States, Italy and Spain came samples of acute and convalescent COVID-19. PBMCs, B-cell-depleted T cells, or T cells provided the cDNA or gDNA that made up the material.

Only in-frame clones appear in the TCRdb table, and some are missing; sequencing was by immunoSEQ multiplex PCR. The sample lists approximately 82,000 clones; 85% were seen once. The CDR3 is 14 residues long. Trimming took 1 base from V and 5 from J, leaving 8 bases between them. Looked up from germline, CDR1 is ENHRY and CDR2 is SYGVKD. This receptor was identified in a woman aged 65 to 85 with active or convalescent COVID-19. The rearrangement links TRBV10-3 to TRBJ1-4; unclear D gene. Sequencing was performed on peripheral blood. CDR3 nucleotides: TGTGCCATCAGTGAGTTTGGCTCGAATGAAAAACTGTTTTTT. Protein product: CAISEFGSNEKLFF.